Listed here are 32 T cell receptor beta chains from one sample, sequenced in a study of blood T cell repertoires in COVID-19. TCRdb keeps only in-frame clones here, not all; method: immunoSEQ multiplex PCR. The sample contains 52,000 or so clones, approximately 84% of which appear only once. Sequencing used peripheral blood. The receptors shown here come from a human donor in a cohort sampled during active COVID-19.

The CDR3 spells CASSLDALAGEYEQYF. The CDR3 DNA follows: TGCGCCAGCAGCTTGGACGCACTAGCGGGAGAATATGAGCAGTACTTC. This rearrangement joins TRBV5-1 to TRBJ2-7; TRBD2 agrees at 11 bases. The V gene's germline CDR1 is SGHRS and CDR2 YFSETQ. The V gene end was trimmed by 0 bases and the J gene end by 7 bases; junction bases not matched to a gene: 9. The CDR3 sequence is 16 residues long.

The chain carries TRBV5-1 and TRBJ2-5; 9 bases align to TRBD2. The CDR3 length is 14 residues. Germline CDR1 is SGHRS and CDR2 is YFSETQ. Trimming cost V 0 bases and J 5 bases; bases outside gene matches: 2. The DNA for the CDR3 is TGCGCCAGCAGCTTGGTAGCGGGGGCGGAGACCCAGTACTTC. It encodes CASSLVAGAETQYF.

The chain employs TRBV6-1 and TRBJ1-2; D is uncertain. Trimming took 1 base from V and 2 from J, leaving 11 bases between them. This CDR3 is built from 15 residues. Germline CDR1 reads MNHNS; CDR2 reads SASEGT. The CDR3 loop reads CASSEDWSVNYGYTF. In DNA, the CDR3 is TGTGCCAGCAGTGAAGATTGGAGTGTCAACTATGGCTACACCTTC.

The V and J genes are TRBV11-2 and TRBJ1-5; the D is unclear. Germline-derived CDR1 and CDR2 are SGHAT and FQNNGV. V lost 6 bases to trimming and J lost 9 bases, with 12 bases between them. The CDR3 loop spans 12 amino acids. The CDR3 region is CASRSGSGPQHF. Here the CDR3 DNA reads TGTGCCAGCAGGAGCGGGTCGGGGCCCCAGCATTTT.

The chain recombines TRBV11-2 with TRBJ1-2; 7 positions match TRBD1. Germline V gene data show CDR1 as SGHAT and CDR2 as FQNNGV. V gave up 5 bases and J gave up 6 bases; unmatched junction bases: 6. The CDR3 covers 13 residues. CDR3 DNA sequence: TGTGCCAGCAGCCCCAGAGGGGGCCATGGCTACACCTTC. It yields the protein CASSPRGGHGYTF.

V gene TRBV5-1 combines with J gene TRBJ2-1, with TRBD1 matching 9 bases. The CDR3 extends over 16 amino acids. Germline lookup yields CDR1 SGHRS and CDR2 YFSETQ. Trimming at V came to 3 bases and at J to 4 bases, leaving 8 bases not matched to a gene. CDR3 DNA: TGCGCCAGCAGCTCGGCTGGGACAGGGAGTTACAATGAGCAGTTCTTC. This translates into CASSSAGTGSYNEQFF.

The J gene is TRBJ2-7, the V gene TRBV2; possibly TRBD1 for D (5 bases). The CDR3 length is 13 residues. Germline values: CDR1 SNHLY, CDR2 FYNNEI. V gave up 4 bases and J gave up 6 bases, with 13 bases separating them. Written as DNA, the CDR3 is TGTGCCAGCAGTGTAGGACCAGGGCGCGAGCAGTACTTC. This gives the protein CASSVGPGREQYF. Variable domain in full (rest from reference TRBV2 and TRBJ2-7): EPEVTQTPSHQVTQMGQEVILRCVPISNHLYFYWYRQILGQKVEFLVSFYNNEISEKSEIFDDQFSVERPDGSNFTLKIRSTKLEDSAMYFCASSVGPGREQYFGPGTRLTVT.

The chain is built from TRBV2 and TRBJ1-5, with no clear D. This CDR3 contains 13 residues. The germline V gene encodes CDR1 SNHLY and CDR2 FYNNEI. Trimming left V 4 bases short and J 5 bases short, with 9 bases between. This chain's CDR3 is CASSAARDQPQHF. The CDR3 DNA sequence: TGTGCCAGCAGTGCTGCGAGGGATCAGCCCCAGCATTTT.

The rearrangement uses TRBV12-3 or TRBV12-4 and TRBJ1-2; no reliable D call. This CDR3 has 13 amino acids. Trimming took off 5 bases at V and 4 bases at J, with 11 bases between the two ends. In nucleotides, the CDR3 is TGTGCCAGCAGTGGCCCGCGGGCCTATGGCTACACCTTC. Translating it yields CASSGPRAYGYTF.

J is TRBJ1-2 and V is TRBV5-1; 7 bases match TRBD1. The CDR3 runs 13 residues. The V gene end was trimmed by 4 bases and the J gene end by 3 bases; junction bases not matched to a gene: 3. The V gene's germline CDR1 is SGHRS and CDR2 YFSETQ. This chain's CDR3 is CASSGTGDYGYTF. Here the CDR3 DNA reads TGCGCCAGCAGCGGTACAGGGGACTATGGCTACACCTTC.

The chain combines TRBV9 with TRBJ2-4; 8 positions agree with TRBD1. This CDR3 is built from 14 residues. Germline-derived CDR1 and CDR2 are SGDLS and YYNGEE. Losses at the gene ends were 4 bases for V and 3 bases for J; bases not matched to a gene: 3. CDR3 DNA sequence: TGTGCCAGCAGCTTACAGGGGGACAAAAACATTCAGTACTTC. Amino acids: CASSLQGDKNIQYF.

The chain combines TRBV5-1 with TRBJ2-5; TRBD2 matches at 7 bases. Germline trimming cut 4 bases from V and 5 bases from J; bases unmatched to any gene: 11. The CDR3 has 15 amino acids. Looked up from germline, CDR1 is SGHRS and CDR2 is YFSETQ. DNA for the CDR3: TGCGCCAGCAGCCCCTCTTCTGGGGGGGAGGAGACCCAGTACTTC. Protein: CASSPSSGGEETQYF.

The rearrangement joins TRBV5-6 to TRBJ1-1; possibly TRBD1 for D (6 bases). CDR3 length: 14 residues. V was shortened by 4 bases and J by 4 bases, with 14 bases between the two germline ends. Germline V gene sequence: CDR1 SGHDT, CDR2 YYEEEE. DNA for the CDR3: TGTGCCAGCAGCCCCTGGACAGCTATCACTGAAGCTTTCTTT. Translated: CASSPWTAITEAFF.

This clone was detected only once. The gene calls are TRBV7-8 and TRBJ2-7, with a possible D match to TRBD2 (6 bases). Germline CDR1 SGHVS, CDR2 FQNEAQ. V lost 4 bases and J lost 6, with 10 bases in between. This CDR3 comprises 12 residues. As DNA, the CDR3 is TGTGCCAGCAGCTGGAGCGGGTTCGAGCAGTACTTC. Residues: CASSWSGFEQYF.

The CDR3 loop reads CASSEVWGGGQPQHF. The CDR3 DNA is TGTGCCAGCAGTGAAGTCTGGGGCGGGGGGCAGCCCCAGCATTTT. The gene calls are TRBV6-1 and TRBJ1-5; D is perhaps TRBD1 (5 bases). The CDR3 length is 15 residues. The ends were cut back, 1 base at V and 7 bases at J, with 14 bases in the middle. CDR1 and CDR2 (germline): MNHNS, SASEGT.

This sequence joins TRBV5-1 and TRBJ2-3; TRBD2 aligns across 12 bases. There are 15 residues in the CDR3. After removal of 4 bases from V and 9 bases from J, the junction contained 9 bases not matched to a gene. Germline CDR1 reads SGHRS; CDR2 reads YFSETQ. CDR3 in amino acids: CASSPGLAGSATQYF. CDR3 sequence (DNA): TGCGCCAGCAGCCCGGGACTAGCGGGTTCTGCAACGCAGTATTTT.

The chain links TRBV5-5 to TRBJ2-3; maybe TRBD2 (5 bases). Germline V lookup: CDR1 SGHKS, CDR2 YYEKEE (reference sequence). This CDR3 is built from 13 residues. The germline V and J ends were trimmed by 1 base and 3 bases, with 6 bases remaining between them. In DNA, the CDR3 is TGTGCCAGCAGCTTGTCGGGGACAGATACGCAGTATTTT. This encodes CASSLSGTDTQYF.

There are a few counts of this clone. The rearrangement uses TRBV5-1 and TRBJ1-5; no firm D call. CDR3 length equals 16 residues. The germline V and J ends were trimmed by 4 bases and 2 bases, with 16 bases remaining between them. Germline CDR1 and CDR2: SGHRS and YFSETQ. The CDR3 region is CASSPLGLRGNQPQHF. For the CDR3, the DNA is TGCGCCAGCAGCCCACTCGGACTAAGGGGCAATCAGCCCCAGCATTTT. Complete variable domain (other parts from reference TRBV5-1 and TRBJ1-5): KAGVTQTPRYLIKTRGQQVTLSCSPISGHRSVSWYQQTPGQGLQFLFEYFSETQRNKGNFPGRFSGRQFSNSRSEMNVSTLELGDSALYLCASSPLGLRGNQPQHFGDGTRLSIL.

V is TRBV19 and J is TRBJ2-1, with 8 positions matching TRBD1. The CDR3 is made up of 15 amino acids. The junction had 5 bases not matched to a gene; V was cut back by 7 bases and J by 0 bases. CDR1 LNHDA and CDR2 SQIVND come from the germline V gene (reference sequence). The CDR3 DNA sequence: TGTGCCAGTACAATAGACAGGGGCTCCTACAATGAGCAGTTCTTC. This translates into CASTIDRGSYNEQFF.

CDR3 nucleotides: TGTGCCAGCAGTTTAATTCGGGAGAACTTCTCCTACGAGCAGTACTTC. It is translated as CASSLIRENFSYEQYF. V gene TRBV28 combines with J gene TRBJ2-7; D is perhaps TRBD2 (6 bases). This CDR3 has 16 amino acids. Germline loops: CDR1 MDHEN, CDR2 SYDVKM. V shed 2 bases and J shed 0 bases, with 14 bases lying between them. The full variable domain, rest sourced from reference TRBV28 and TRBJ2-7, is DVKVTQSSRYLVKRTGEKVFLECVQDMDHENMFWYRQDPGLGLRLIYFSYDVKMKEKGDIPEGYSVSREKKERFSLILESASTNQTSMYLCASSLIRENFSYEQYFGPGTRLTVT.

This chain joins TRBV29-1 and TRBJ2-1; 10 nucleotides line up with TRBD1. The CDR3 is 15 residues long. V lost 3 bases, J lost 4 bases, and 6 bases stayed unmatched. Germline V lookup: CDR1 SQVTM, CDR2 ANQGSEA. CDR3 nucleotides: TGCAGCGTTGAGGTGGGGGGACAGGGGTACAATGAGCAGTTCTTC. It translates to CSVEVGGQGYNEQFF.

The V call is TRBV6-5, the J call TRBJ2-7; tentative D call: TRBD1 (5 bases). From germline, CDR1 is MNHEY and CDR2 SVGAGI. CDR3 length: 14 residues. With 6 bases removed from V and 0 bases from J, the gap between germline ends came to 12 bases. CDR3: CASSPPTGSYEQYF. Written as DNA, the CDR3 is TGTGCCAGCAGCCCCCCCACAGGCTCCTACGAGCAGTACTTC.

This chain uses TRBV14 with TRBJ2-3; D might be TRBD2 (7 bases). The V and J ends lost 1 base and 8 bases respectively, with 10 bases between them. The CDR3 extends over 13 amino acids. Germline V gene lookup returns CDR1 SGHDN and CDR2 FVKESK. The CDR3 is CASSQGAGATQYF. DNA of the CDR3: TGTGCCAGCAGCCAAGGGGCGGGGGCTACGCAGTATTTT.

The chain joins TRBV5-3 to TRBJ2-6, with 8 nucleotides matching TRBD1. TRBV5-3 is filed as an ORF, its function uncertain. Unmatched junction bases numbered 15, after V lost 1 base and J lost 0 bases. The CDR3 is 21 amino acids. In DNA form, the CDR3 reads TGTGCCAGAAGCTTGTTGGTTTGGACAGGGAATCTCAACTCTGGGGCCAACGTCCTGACTTTC. The encoded protein is CARSLLVWTGNLNSGANVLTF.

V gene TRBV19 combines with J gene TRBJ2-7; 10 bases line up with TRBD1. Trimming removed 5 bases from V and 5 bases from J; junction bases left unmatched: 15. Germline lookup yields CDR1 LNHDA and CDR2 SQIVND (reference sequence). The CDR3 consists of 17 residues. CDR3 amino acids: CASSPERWGQGSDEQYF. The CDR3 nucleotides read TGTGCCAGTAGTCCCGAGCGTTGGGGACAGGGGTCCGACGAGCAGTACTTC.

This chain joins TRBV6-5 and TRBJ1-1; D not resolved. Germline V lookup: CDR1 MNHEY, CDR2 SVGAGI. The V end was cut by 2 bases, the J end by 4 bases, with 11 bases between. The CDR3 contains 14 residues. The CDR3 loop reads CASSYEIMSTEAFF. CDR3 in DNA: TGTGCCAGCAGTTACGAGATTATGAGCACTGAAGCTTTCTTT.

This clone was found once. The gene calls are TRBV28 and TRBJ2-3, with D maybe TRBD2 (6 bases). The CDR3 spans 15 residues. Germline lookup yields CDR1 MDHEN and CDR2 SYDVKM. With 3 bases removed from V and 0 bases from J, the gap between germline ends came to 10 bases. CDR3 DNA sequence: TGTGCCAGCAGTTTGTGGACTACTAGCACAGATACGCAGTATTTT. It translates to CASSLWTTSTDTQYF. The variable domain in full, with the rest retrieved from reference TRBV28 and TRBJ2-3, is DVKVTQSSRYLVKRTGEKVFLECVQDMDHENMFWYRQDPGLGLRLIYFSYDVKMKEKGDIPEGYSVSREKKERFSLILESASTNQTSMYLCASSLWTTSTDTQYFGPGTRLTVL.

The gene calls are TRBV9 and TRBJ2-5, with 11 bases identical to TRBD1. The CDR3 is made up of 16 amino acids. V lost 3 bases to trimming and J lost 5 bases; unmatched junction nucleotides: 9. In germline, CDR1 is SGDLS, CDR2 YYNGEE. In DNA form, the CDR3 reads TGTGCCAGCAGCGAAACGGGACAGGGGGTTGGGGAGACCCAGTACTTC. Translation: CASSETGQGVGETQYF.

The rearrangement uses TRBV7-8 and TRBJ2-7, with D possibly matching TRBD1 (6 bases). This CDR3 has 14 residues. CDR1 is SGHVS and CDR2 is FQNEAQ in the germline V gene. V shed 2 bases and J shed 4 bases, with 12 bases lying between them. The CDR3, as DNA: TGTGCCAGCAGCTTAAGAATGGGGGCATACGAGCAGTACTTC. This gives the protein CASSLRMGAYEQYF.

J is TRBJ1-1 and V is TRBV4-1; D is possibly TRBD1 (6 bases). CDR1 and CDR2 from the germline V gene are MGHRA and YSYEKL. Deletions cut 4 bases from V and 5 bases from J, with 17 bases between. CDR3 length equals 15 residues. In DNA, the CDR3 is TGCGCCAGCAGCCGACCCGGACAGAGGGGGACTGAAGCTTTCTTT. It encodes CASSRPGQRGTEAFF.

The V and J genes are TRBV5-1 and TRBJ2-1; no definite D call. Deletions cut 2 bases from V and 0 bases from J, with 9 bases between. This CDR3 has 15 amino acids. Per germline, CDR1 SGHRS and CDR2 YFSETQ. The CDR3 protein is CASSFASSSYNEQFF. CDR3 in DNA: TGCGCCAGCAGCTTTGCGTCAAGCTCCTACAATGAGCAGTTCTTC.

J is TRBJ2-1 and V is TRBV9; 10 bases agree with TRBD1. After removal of 4 bases from V and 3 bases from J, the junction contained 4 bases not matched to a gene. The CDR3 contains 15 residues. The germline gives CDR1 SGDLS, CDR2 YYNGEE. The CDR3 DNA reads TGTGCCAGCAGCATAGGACAGGGGGTCTACAATGAGCAGTTCTTC. This translates into CASSIGQGVYNEQFF. The variable domain in full, completed from reference TRBV9 and TRBJ2-1, reads DSGVTQTPKHLITATGQRVTLRCSPRSGDLSVYWYQQSLDQGLQFLIQYYNGEERAKGNILERFSAQQFPDLHSELNLSSLELGDSALYFCASSIGQGVYNEQFFGPGTRLTVL.